A single sample is the source of the 21 T cell receptor beta chains below, sequenced in a study of metastatic and nonmetastatic thyroid tumors. From the PCR reads, TCRdb re-called clones with MiXCR. The sample gives roughly 53,000 clones, roughly 20% of which show up once; 3.5% to 4.5% is in the top ten. Thyroid surgery had not been preceded by any treatment in any patient. The source material was blood. The receptors derive from a female donor with papillary thyroid cancer or a benign thyroid nodule (not recorded which). Some clones in this sample may be carry-over from other donors' samples.

The genes are TRBV15 and TRBJ2-6; TRBD1 or TRBD2 may be the D gene (5 bases each). Germline V gene sequence: CDR1 LNHNV, CDR2 YYDKDF (reference sequence). The CDR3 is 16 amino acids. The germline V and J ends were trimmed by 3 bases and 5 bases, with 14 bases remaining between them. The CDR3 loop reads CATSRGPISWANVLTF. The CDR3 DNA sequence: TGTGCCACCAGCAGGGGACCAATCTCGTGGGCCAACGTCCTGACTTTC.

There are many counts of this clone. The V gene is TRBV7-9, the J gene TRBJ1-1; D gene unclear. This CDR3 region has 12 residues. The ends were cut back, 0 bases at V and 7 bases at J, with 6 bases in the middle. The V gene's germline CDR1 is SEHNR and CDR2 FQNEAQ (reference sequence). The CDR3 DNA sequence: TGTGCCAGCAGCTTAGCCCAGTATGAAGCTTTCTTT. Its protein product is CASSLAQYEAFF.

This clone was seen at least ten times. J is TRBJ2-5 and V is TRBV29-1, with 9 nucleotides matching TRBD2. V was pared by 7 bases and J by 7 bases, with 10 bases of the junction left unmatched. The CDR3 runs to 13 residues. The V gene's germline CDR1 is SQVTM and CDR2 ANQGSEA. The CDR3 DNA reads as TGCAGCGCTTACGGCGGGGGGGTGGGGACCCAGTACTTC. Translation: CSAYGGGVGTQYF.

This clone occurred many times. The chain is built from TRBV19 and TRBJ1-4, with a weak D call TRBD1 (5 bases). The CDR3 contains 14 residues. V shed 7 bases and J shed 7 bases, with 16 bases lying between them. CDR1 is LNHDA and CDR2 is SQIVND in the germline V gene (reference sequence). The CDR3 nucleotides are TGTGCCAGTACCTCGGACACGGGATCTGAAAAACTGTTTTTT. Translating gives CASTSDTGSEKLFF.

Details on this clone: Other DNA sequences in this specimen translate into the identical CDR3. V is TRBV5-5 and J is TRBJ2-5; 8 positions match TRBD1. CDR1 is SGHKS, CDR2 YYEKEE, per germline (reference sequence). This CDR3 has 14 residues. After removal of 0 bases from V and 5 bases from J, the junction contained 3 bases not matched to a gene. CDR3 sequence (DNA): TGTGCCAGCAGCTTGGGACAGGGGATCGAGACCCAGTACTTC. Amino acid sequence: CASSLGQGIETQYF. Drawing the rest from reference TRBV5-5 and TRBJ2-5, the complete variable domain is DAGVTQSPTHLIKTRGQQVTLRCSPISGHKSVSWYQQVLGQGPQFIFQYYEKEERGRGNFPDRFSARQFPNYSSELNVNALLLGDSALYLCASSLGQGIETQYFGPGTRLLVL.

This clone has a count of ten or more. The chain couples TRBV5-4 to TRBJ2-7; TRBD1 is a possible D gene (6 bases). The CDR3 is made up of 16 amino acids. V was shortened by 2 bases and J by 3 bases, with 18 bases between the two germline ends. Germline V gene lookup returns CDR1 SGHNT and CDR2 YYREEE (reference sequence). CDR3 nucleotide sequence: TGTGCCAGCAGCTTCGTCTCAGGGGTCTATGGCTACGAGCAGTACTTC. Translated: CASSFVSGVYGYEQYF.

This clone was detected many times. DNA for the CDR3: TGCGCCAGCAGCATCCAACAGGGGGACGAGCAGTACTTC. Translating it yields CASSIQQGDEQYF. This chain connects TRBV5-1 to TRBJ2-7; 8 nucleotides line up with TRBD1. The CDR3 has 13 residues. Trimming took 4 bases from V and 5 from J; bases not matched to a gene: 5. Germline assignment: CDR1 SGHRS and CDR2 YFSETQ. The whole variable domain, filled in from reference TRBV5-1 and TRBJ2-7, reads KAGVTQTPRYLIKTRGQQVTLSCSPISGHRSVSWYQQTPGQGLQFLFEYFSETQRNKGNFPGRFSGRQFSNSRSEMNVSTLELGDSALYLCASSIQQGDEQYFGPGTRLTVT.

This clone was observed many times. The V call is TRBV7-3, the J call TRBJ2-5; perhaps D is TRBD1 or TRBD2 (5 bases each). V was trimmed by 1 base and J by 5 bases, leaving 11 bases between them. The germline CDR1 and CDR2 sequences are SGHTA and FQGTGA. The CDR3 is 14 amino acids. CDR3 protein: CASSLSSWGETQYF. The CDR3, as DNA: TGTGCCAGCAGCTTAAGTTCCTGGGGGGAGACCCAGTACTTC.

This clone was detected ten times or more. This sequence joins TRBV5-1 and TRBJ1-1; D call uncertain. The V end lost 2 bases, the J end lost 4 bases, and 9 bases lay between the germline ends. Germline CDR1 and CDR2: SGHRS and YFSETQ. The CDR3 has 13 residues. CDR3 sequence: CASSFGRRTEAFF. CDR3 nucleotides: TGCGCCAGCAGCTTTGGTAGGCGCACTGAAGCTTTCTTT. Drawing the rest from reference TRBV5-1 and TRBJ1-1, the complete variable domain is KAGVTQTPRYLIKTRGQQVTLSCSPISGHRSVSWYQQTPGQGLQFLFEYFSETQRNKGNFPGRFSGRQFSNSRSEMNVSTLELGDSALYLCASSFGRRTEAFFGQGTRLTVV.

This clone was recorded many times. No conserved phenylalanine or tryptophan is present at the end of the CDR3, so a read error is the likely explanation. No DNA is shown, since the ends of the CDR3 on it are uncertain; the CDR3 is the one TCRdb lists. The V call is TRBV5-6, the J call TRBJ2-1; TRBD2, as called in the table, went unchecked against the DNA. Termini included, the CDR3 measures 13 amino acids. Germline V lookup: CDR1 SGHDT, CDR2 YYEEEE. CDR3 region: CASSTGLAEGPTV.

This clone has a count of ten or more. This sequence may be a read error, since a much larger clone differs from it by one base. The same CDR3 is also encoded by other DNA sequences in this sample. The chain joins TRBV19 to TRBJ2-7, with D possibly TRBD1 on 5 matching bases. This CDR3 region has 14 residues. The germline CDR1 and CDR2 sequences are LNHDA and SQIVND (reference sequence). The germline V and J ends were trimmed by 3 bases and 6 bases, with 15 bases remaining between them. CDR3 nucleotide sequence: TGTGCCAGTAGTATGGGCAGGGCGAGTCGCGAGCAGTACTTC. Translated, it gives CASSMGRASREQYF.

As for this clone: Sequence at one end of the junction differs from germline and may be a read error. The rearrangement uses TRBV6-5 and TRBJ1-5, with no clear D. Germline V lookup: CDR1 MNHEY, CDR2 SVGAGI. CDR3 length: 14 amino acids. The DNA for the CDR3 is TGTGCCAGCAGTTCCGGGGAACTCAATCATCCCCAGCATTTT. Its translation is CASSSGELNHPQHF.

This clone has ten or more counts. The genes are TRBV9 and TRBJ2-1; D is uncertain. V lost 0 bases, J lost 3 bases, and 19 bases lay in between. The CDR3 sequence is 18 residues long. Germline CDR1 and CDR2: SGDLS and YYNGEE. The CDR3 DNA reads TGTGCCAGCAGCGTAGGCCCCCAGAGATCCGCGTTCTACAATGAGCAGTTCTTC. It specifies CASSVGPQRSAFYNEQFF.

V usage is TRBV5-1 and J usage is TRBJ2-5, with D unresolved. The CDR3 has 15 amino acids. CDR1 is SGHRS, CDR2 YFSETQ, per germline. V was shortened by 5 bases and J by 6 bases, with 20 bases between the two germline ends. CDR3 DNA sequence: TGCGCCAGCAGTCCCAGAAAGACCGCTGGGAAGACCCAGTACTTC. It encodes CASSPRKTAGKTQYF.

This clone was observed many times. The CDR3 bases are TGTGCCAGTGAACAGGGGGCGTTGAGCTATGGCTACACCTTC. This encodes CASEQGALSYGYTF. The genes are TRBV5-6 and TRBJ1-2; TRBD1 matches 9 bases. V dropped 8 bases and J dropped 4; count of bases not matched to a gene: 9. CDR3 length: 14 amino acids. The germline gives CDR1 SGHDT, CDR2 YYEEEE.

The V call is TRBV10-3, the J call TRBJ2-1; TRBD2 aligns across 9 bases. CDR1 and CDR2 (germline): ENHRY, SYGVKD. V lost 7 bases and J lost 14; bases outside the gene matches: 15. The CDR3 covers 14 residues. The CDR3 DNA reads as TGTGCCATCATACTGGGACTAGCTGGAGGTTGGGAGTTCTTC. It is translated as CAIILGLAGGWEFF.

The chain recombines TRBV11-2 with TRBJ2-1; 9 nucleotides agree with TRBD2. With the DNA end fitting TRBJ2-5 better, the J assignment may be wrong. Germline lookup yields CDR1 SGHAT and CDR2 FQNNGV. The CDR3 is 16 amino acids. The CDR3 bases are TGTGCCAGCAGCCCCACCTGGACTAGCGTTCAAGAGACCCAGTACTTC. Encoded protein: CASSPTWTSVQETQYF.

This clone has a count of ten or more. The chain links TRBV18 to TRBJ1-5; D is possibly TRBD1 (5 bases). Germline V gene sequence: CDR1 KGHSH, CDR2 LQKENI. This CDR3 region has 16 residues. Trimming shortened V by 3 bases and J by 2 bases, and 14 bases separated the two germline ends. CDR3 in DNA: TGTGCCAGCTCACCGGGCGGGGGGGGAGGCAATCAGCCCCAGCATTTT. It specifies CASSPGGGGGNQPQHF.

This clone was seen ten or more times. The chain uses TRBV2 and TRBJ2-2; D remains ambiguous. Germline V gene data show CDR1 as SNHLY and CDR2 as FYNNEI. CDR3 size: 13 residues. The ends were cut back, 6 bases at V and 1 base at J, with 6 bases in the middle. The CDR3 spells CASSRQNTGELFF. DNA for the CDR3: TGTGCCAGCAGCCGACAGAACACCGGGGAGCTGTTTTTT.

This clone was observed many times. The chain joins TRBV28 to TRBJ1-1; D might be TRBD1 (5 bases). Germline CDR1 reads MDHEN; CDR2 reads SYDVKM. V was trimmed by 7 bases and J by 3 bases, leaving 15 bases between them. The CDR3 is 14 amino acids. Here the CDR3 DNA reads TGTGCCAGCAATCAGGGTGGTGGTGACACTGAAGCTTTCTTT. Its protein product is CASNQGGGDTEAFF.

In this sample, this clone turned up many times. The rearrangement uses TRBV20-1 and TRBJ1-6, with TRBD1 matching over 9 bases. Germline CDR1 reads DFQATT; CDR2 reads SNEGSKA (reference sequence). Trimming took 2 bases from V and 10 from J; bases not matched to a gene: 6. This CDR3 is built from 14 residues. In nucleotides, the CDR3 is TGCAGTGCTAGAAAGACAGGGGGATTGTCACCCCTCCACTTT. It translates to CSARKTGGLSPLHF.